What follows are 22 T cell receptor beta chains derived from one specimen sequenced in a study of T cells after yellow fever vaccination (dated by TCRdb to between 2018 and 2021). Per the publication, the treatment or condition label means: live attenuated yellow fever vaccine strain. Receptor libraries were prepared by 5' RACE. This sample was sequenced with an Illumina HiSeq 2500. The public reads were run again by TCRdb, first through fastp at Q25 and then through MiXCR, and only productive beta chains were kept. Every distinct CDR3 protein forms one entry, paired with its most common genes and DNA. This sample comprises hundreds of thousands of distinct CDR3 sequences, 8% to 10% of them detected only once. About a sixth of the sample comes from the top ten. The specimen comprised PBMCs, sampled on the day of the first yellow fever vaccination. The receptors shown here come from a young man who received the YFV17D yellow fever vaccine.

This clonotype was recorded at least ten times. The rearrangement joins TRBV5-1 to TRBJ1-4, with D possibly being TRBD1 (6 bases). CDR3 length equals 15 residues. Trimming removed 4 bases from V and 5 bases from J, with 15 bases in between. Per the germline V gene, CDR1 is SGHRS and CDR2 is YFSETQ. CDR3 in amino acids: CASSLPQGGNEKLFF. For the CDR3, the DNA is TGCGCCAGCAGCCTACCACAGGGAGGCAATGAAAAACTGTTTTTT.

V gene TRBV20-1 combines with J gene TRBJ1-5, with 7 bases that match TRBD1. The trim removed 7 bases at V and 4 bases at J, leaving 7 bases unmatched. Per the germline V gene, CDR1 is DFQATT and CDR2 is SNEGSKA (reference sequence). CDR3 length: 13 residues. The CDR3 spells CSGFGDSNQPQHF. In nucleotides, the CDR3 is TGCAGTGGTTTTGGGGACAGTAATCAGCCCCAGCATTTT.

The chain is built from TRBV9 and TRBJ1-6; TRBD1 agrees at 7 bases. CDR3 length equals 16 residues. Germline V gene lookup returns CDR1 SGDLS and CDR2 YYNGEE. The V segment lost 1 base and the J segment 2 bases; nucleotides outside the gene matches: 3. The CDR3 loop reads CASSVRDSTYNSPLHF. The CDR3 DNA sequence: TGTGCCAGCAGCGTACGGGACAGCACCTATAATTCACCCCTCCACTTT.

Here the CDR3 reads CASSYSTGGFGNTIYF. In DNA, the CDR3 is TGTGCCAGCAGTTACTCCACAGGGGGCTTTGGAAACACCATATATTTT. The chain couples TRBV6-5 to TRBJ1-3; 9 bases are shared with TRBD1. V was clipped by 0 bases and J by 3 bases; unmatched bases: 3. CDR1 is MNHEY, CDR2 SVGAGI, per germline. The CDR3 has 16 residues.

This chain joins TRBV9 and TRBJ1-3; D remains ambiguous. There are 16 residues in the CDR3. Germline V gene lookup returns CDR1 SGDLS and CDR2 YYNGEE. V dropped 0 bases and J dropped 0 bases, with 10 bases sitting between them. The CDR3 region is CASSVASGFSGNTIYF. The CDR3 DNA reads TGTGCCAGCAGCGTAGCCTCTGGGTTCTCTGGAAACACCATATATTTT.

The sample holds many counts of this clonotype. The genes are TRBV5-1 and TRBJ2-1; 10 nucleotides line up with TRBD2. Germline-derived CDR1 and CDR2 are SGHRS and YFSETQ. The CDR3 runs 15 residues. Trimming removed 0 bases from V and 7 bases from J; junction bases left unmatched: 4. In DNA, the CDR3 is TGCGCCAGCAGCTTGGATCCTAGCGGGGGTAATGAGCAGTTCTTC. Residues: CASSLDPSGGNEQFF. The full variable domain, its missing parts supplied by reference TRBV5-1 and TRBJ2-1, is KAGVTQTPRYLIKTRGQQVTLSCSPISGHRSVSWYQQTPGQGLQFLFEYFSETQRNKGNFPGRFSGRQFSNSRSEMNVSTLELGDSALYLCASSLDPSGGNEQFFGPGTRLTVL.

The chain carries TRBV7-2 and TRBJ1-2; D unclear. The V and J ends lost 5 bases and 4 bases respectively, with 8 bases between them. The CDR3 is 12 residues long. CDR1 is SGHTA, CDR2 FQGNSA, per germline. CDR3 sequence reads: CASSELSYGYTF. CDR3 DNA sequence: TGTGCCAGCAGCGAACTGAGCTATGGCTACACCTTC.

This chain connects TRBV20-1 to TRBJ2-3, with 8 nucleotides matching TRBD1. V lost 6 bases to trimming and J lost 5 bases; unmatched junction nucleotides: 16. CDR1 is DFQATT, CDR2 SNEGSKA, per germline (reference sequence). This CDR3 has 16 amino acids. The CDR3 sequence: CSAEPWDRSRGDTQYF. CDR3 in DNA: TGCAGTGCGGAACCTTGGGACAGGTCCCGTGGAGATACGCAGTATTTT.

In this sample, this clonotype turned up many times. This chain connects TRBV20-1 to TRBJ2-3, with 7 nucleotides matching TRBD2. The CDR3 spans 14 residues. CDR1 and CDR2 from the germline V gene are DFQATT and SNEGSKA (reference sequence). Trimming took 4 bases from V and 4 from J; bases not matched to a gene: 8. CDR3 protein: CSAIVQAGSDTQYF. CDR3 coding DNA: TGCAGTGCTATCGTCCAAGCGGGGTCAGATACGCAGTATTTT.

This clonotype has a count of ten or more. The V call is TRBV7-9, the J call TRBJ2-3; 9 bases line up with TRBD2. CDR3 length: 15 residues. J lost 1 base, V lost 8 bases, and 7 bases had no gene match. CDR1 SEHNR and CDR2 FQNEAQ come from the germline V gene (reference sequence). The CDR3 region is CASSGERGGTDTQYF. As DNA, the CDR3 is TGTGCCAGCTCGGGCGAGCGGGGGGGCACAGATACGCAGTATTTT.

This clonotype was counted only a few times. This chain links TRBV27 with TRBJ2-7, with 11 bases identical to TRBD2. V gave up 10 bases and J gave up 2 bases; unmatched junction bases: 13. CDR3 length: 16 amino acids. CDR1 and CDR2 from the germline V gene are MNHEY and SMNVEV (reference sequence). Written as DNA, the CDR3 is TGTGCCACCCACCGCCTAGCGGGGGGCCGGACCTACGAGCAGTACTTC. Translated, it gives CATHRLAGGRTYEQYF.

This clonotype was observed at least ten times. The V call is TRBV5-1, the J call TRBJ2-7; D may be TRBD1 (5 bases). Looked up from germline, CDR1 is SGHRS and CDR2 is YFSETQ. The CDR3 is made up of 14 amino acids. V gave up 5 bases and J gave up 2 bases, with 14 bases separating them. This chain's CDR3 is CASRHPPTAYEQYF. The CDR3 bases are TGCGCCAGCAGACACCCGCCGACAGCCTACGAGCAGTACTTC.

The chain employs TRBV12-3 or TRBV12-4 and TRBJ2-1; possibly TRBD2 for D (5 bases). V lost 7 bases and J lost 6, with 19 bases in between. CDR3 size: 15 residues. The CDR3 DNA reads TGTGCCAGCACTACCGACTCGGCGGGTGCCAATGAGCAGTTCTTC. Protein sequence: CASTTDSAGANEQFF.

This clonotype appeared many times. J is TRBJ2-2 and V is TRBV4-3; the match to TRBD1 covers 9 bases. V was clipped by 1 base and J by 8 bases; unmatched bases: 5. This CDR3 region has 15 residues. Germline V gives CDR1 LGHNA, CDR2 YSLEER. In DNA form, the CDR3 reads TGCGCCAGCAGCCAAGGACAGGGGGGTGCAGGGGAGCTGTTTTTT. Protein sequence: CASSQGQGGAGELFF.

This clonotype has a count of ten or more. The J gene is TRBJ1-1, the V gene TRBV20-1; the D is unclear. Germline CDR1 and CDR2: DFQATT and SNEGSKA (reference sequence). This CDR3 has 13 amino acids. Trimming left V 3 bases short and J 7 bases short, with 15 bases between. The CDR3 DNA sequence: TGCAGTGCTAGGAAGCAGGAGGTCGGTGAAGCTTTCTTT. Residues: CSARKQEVGEAFF.

V usage is TRBV4-1 and J usage is TRBJ1-2, with D hard to call. Germline values: CDR1 MGHRA, CDR2 YSYEKL. Trimming took off 4 bases at V and 3 bases at J, with 12 bases between the two ends. The length of the CDR3 is 14 residues. CDR3 region: CASSPTPGDYGYTF. The CDR3, as DNA: TGCGCCAGCAGCCCCACCCCGGGCGACTATGGCTACACCTTC.

This clonotype was observed a handful of times. The chain combines TRBV3-1 with TRBJ2-1; D is unclear. V lost 6 bases to trimming and J lost 5 bases, with 14 bases between them. There are 14 residues in the CDR3. Germline assignment: CDR1 LGHDT and CDR2 YNNKEL (reference sequence). The CDR3 sequence: CASRATQMNNEQFF. For the CDR3, the DNA is TGTGCCAGCAGGGCGACACAAATGAACAATGAGCAGTTCTTC.

This clonotype appeared a few times. CDR3 sequence reads: CASSVRSGGVSSSYNEQFF. The CDR3 DNA follows: TGTGCCAGCAGCGTCCGTAGCGGGGGCGTCTCAAGCTCCTACAATGAGCAGTTCTTC. The J gene is TRBJ2-1, the V gene TRBV9, with 9 bases matching TRBD2. V shed 2 bases, J shed 0 bases, and the junction held 12 bases outside the gene matches. Germline CDR1 is SGDLS and CDR2 is YYNGEE. The CDR3 sequence is 19 residues long.

This clonotype was observed at least ten times. The chain links TRBV7-3 to TRBJ1-2, with a tentative D call TRBD1 (5 bases). Per germline, CDR1 SGHTA and CDR2 FQGTGA. Trimming removed 2 bases at V and 7 bases at J, with 11 bases between. This CDR3 spans 13 amino acids. CDR3 sequence: CASSLSGIGGYTF. The DNA for the CDR3 is TGTGCCAGCAGCTTATCAGGGATAGGTGGCTACACCTTC.

The chain links TRBV20-1 to TRBJ2-4; TRBD2 matches at 9 bases. Looked up from germline, CDR1 is DFQATT and CDR2 is SNEGSKA (reference sequence). Trimming removed 1 base from V and 6 bases from J; junction bases left unmatched: 4. The CDR3 has 14 residues. CDR3 in amino acids: CSARGGGALNIQYF. Here the CDR3 DNA reads TGCAGTGCTAGAGGCGGGGGGGCCTTAAACATTCAGTACTTC.

This clonotype has just a few counts. This sequence joins TRBV19 and TRBJ1-1; 11 bases map to TRBD1. Looked up from germline, CDR1 is LNHDA and CDR2 is SQIVND (reference sequence). This CDR3 has 16 residues. The V and J ends lost 2 bases and 8 bases, in that order; junction bases with no gene match: 10. CDR3 sequence: CASSITGQGESFEAFF. The CDR3 DNA follows: TGTGCCAGTAGTATAACGGGACAGGGGGAGTCCTTCGAAGCTTTCTTT.

The rearrangement joins TRBV7-2 to TRBJ2-3; the D gene is possibly TRBD2 (6 bases). The length of the CDR3 is 16 residues. V was shortened by 2 bases and J by 4 bases, with 16 bases between the two germline ends. Per germline, CDR1 SGHTA and CDR2 FQGNSA. The CDR3 nucleotides are TGTGCCAGCAGCTTAAACACGGGGGAGCGACCAGATACGCAGTATTTT. It translates to CASSLNTGERPDTQYF.